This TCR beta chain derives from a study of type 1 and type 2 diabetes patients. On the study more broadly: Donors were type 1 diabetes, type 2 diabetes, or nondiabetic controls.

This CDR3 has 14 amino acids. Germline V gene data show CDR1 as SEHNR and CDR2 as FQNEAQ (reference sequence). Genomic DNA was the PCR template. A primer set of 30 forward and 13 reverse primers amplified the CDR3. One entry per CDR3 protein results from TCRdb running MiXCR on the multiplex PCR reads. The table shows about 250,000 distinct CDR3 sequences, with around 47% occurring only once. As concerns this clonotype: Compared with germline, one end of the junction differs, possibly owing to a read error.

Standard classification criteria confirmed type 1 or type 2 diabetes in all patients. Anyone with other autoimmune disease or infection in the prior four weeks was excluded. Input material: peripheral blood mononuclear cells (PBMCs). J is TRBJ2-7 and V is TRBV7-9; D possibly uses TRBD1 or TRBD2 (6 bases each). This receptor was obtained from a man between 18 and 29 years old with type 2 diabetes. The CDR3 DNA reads TGTGCTAGCAGCCACCTACAGGGAGGCGACGAGCAGTACTTC. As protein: CASSHLQGGDEQYF. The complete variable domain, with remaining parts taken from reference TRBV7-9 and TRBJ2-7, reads DTGVSQNPRHKITKRGQNVTFRCDPISEHNRLYWYRQTLGQGPEFLTYFQNEAQLEKSRLLSDRFSAERPKGSFSTLEIQRTEQGDSAMYLCASSHLQGGDEQYFGPGTRLTVT.